This T cell receptor (beta chain) was observed in a study of CD8+ T cells in alopecia areata. At the level of the study: Each of the treated patients was given oral tofacitinib, 5 to 10 mg twice daily, for moderate-to-severe alopecia areata. Tofacitinib therapy took 6 to 18 months; 6 months off drug came after.

Study outcomes and limitations: Among the top 100, expanded CD8+ clones, as well as scalp clonality, were significantly decreased by tofacitinib.

Concerning this clone itself: Antigen: not known.

The authors extracted RNA and reverse transcribed it into cDNA as the sequencing template. Generated by immunoSEQ multiplex PCR, the TCRdb table keeps only in-frame clones and is missing some. The sample holds around 140,000 clones, roughly nine tenths seen once. Treatment described: oral pan-JAK inhibitor, 5-10 mg twice daily. Germline-derived CDR1 and CDR2 are SGHDT and YYEEEE. The CDR3 totals 12 residues. V lost 0 bases to trimming and J lost 6 bases, with 4 bases between them. The sequence was obtained from a human donor with alopecia areata. The rearrangement uses TRBV5-6 and TRBJ1-5, with D uncertain. The sequencing used CD8+ T cells sorted from blood, collected at week 4, from a patient treated with tofacitinib. This CDR3 is CASSLGTQPQHF. CDR3 coding DNA: TGTGCCAGCAGCTTGGGGACTCAGCCCCAGCATTTT.